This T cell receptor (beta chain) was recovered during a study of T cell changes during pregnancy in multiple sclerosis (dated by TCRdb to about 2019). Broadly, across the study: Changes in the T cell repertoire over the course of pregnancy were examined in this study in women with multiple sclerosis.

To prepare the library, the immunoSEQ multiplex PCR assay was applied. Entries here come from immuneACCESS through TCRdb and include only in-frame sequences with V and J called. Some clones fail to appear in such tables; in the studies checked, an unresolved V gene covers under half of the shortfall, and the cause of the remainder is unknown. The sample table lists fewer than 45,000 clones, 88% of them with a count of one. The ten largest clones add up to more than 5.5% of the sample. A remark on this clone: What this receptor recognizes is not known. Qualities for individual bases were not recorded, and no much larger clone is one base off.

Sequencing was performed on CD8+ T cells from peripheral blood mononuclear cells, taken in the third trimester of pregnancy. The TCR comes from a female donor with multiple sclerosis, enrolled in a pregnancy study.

The CDR3 protein sequence reads: CASSKTRLGTGENIQYF. The nucleotide sequence reads as follows: TGTGCCAGCAGCAAAACGAGGTTAGGGACAGGGGAGAACATTCAGTACTTC. Recombination connected TRBV21-1 to TRBJ2-4; TRBD1, the table's D call, was not compared with the DNA. TRBV21-1 is recorded as a pseudogene. From the cysteine up to the phenylalanine, the CDR3 has a length of 17 residues. Only the CDR3 portion is preserved as DNA: 51 bases, with reading frame beginning at the first base.